This T cell receptor beta chain was sequenced for a study of cytomegalovirus exposure and HLA in healthy donors. Study-wide results and limits: Earlier results showed most TCR beta V segments being productive about 87% or about 30% of the time.

The germline V gene has CDR1 SGHNT and CDR2 YYREEE (reference sequence). Unmatched junction bases numbered 15, after V lost 10 bases and J lost 1 base. This CDR3 has 16 amino acids. As concerns this clone: The antigen remains unidentified.

The PCR had 60 Vbeta and 13 Jbeta primers. Clones were read by immunoSEQ multiplex PCR, and TCRdb kept only the in-frame ones, dropping some. The repertoire shows approximately 150,000 clones; the top ten hold 2% to 2.5%. Source material: PBMCs. The rearrangement joins TRBV5-4 to TRBJ2-5, with TRBD2 identical over 8 bases. The clonotype comes from a woman in her late teens or twenties in good health and CMV-seronegative. CDR3 sequence (DNA): TGTGCCGCTGGGCGCGGTTCTAGCGGGCCCCAAGAGACCCAGTACTTC. Its protein is CAAGRGSSGPQETQYF.